This T cell receptor (beta chain) was sequenced for a study of cytotoxic CD8 clonotypes in ibrutinib-treated CLL. Across the study: Of a cohort that held some 10 relapsed/refractory and fewer than 16 treatment-naive patients, roughly 18 were IGHV unmutated.

Study-level findings and limits: Patients with sustained remission and those progressing were sampled at differing times. Whereas clonality rose at ibrutinib response, it declined toward baseline at progression.

From cryopreserved PBMCs came roughly 2 micrograms of genomic DNA used for TCR beta libraries. Notes on this clone: As yet, its antigen is unknown.

Clones were sequenced by immunoSEQ multiplex PCR, and TCRdb holds only the in-frame ones, with some missing. Counted here are fewer than 400,000 clones, about 61% occurring once; the ten biggest clones make up about 6.7%. The CDR3 length is 16 residues. The trim removed 0 bases at V and 7 bases at J, leaving 11 bases unmatched. Germline V lookup: CDR1 SGHNT, CDR2 YYREEE (reference sequence). V gene TRBV5-4 combines with J gene TRBJ2-7; 9 nucleotides align to TRBD1. Specimen: PBMCs, collected after 36 months of ibrutinib treatment. The clonotype was recovered from a human donor with chronic lymphocytic leukemia. CDR3 protein: CASSLVGGQGVREQYF. The DNA for the CDR3 is TGTGCCAGCAGCTTGGTTGGGGGACAGGGTGTTCGTGAGCAGTACTTC.